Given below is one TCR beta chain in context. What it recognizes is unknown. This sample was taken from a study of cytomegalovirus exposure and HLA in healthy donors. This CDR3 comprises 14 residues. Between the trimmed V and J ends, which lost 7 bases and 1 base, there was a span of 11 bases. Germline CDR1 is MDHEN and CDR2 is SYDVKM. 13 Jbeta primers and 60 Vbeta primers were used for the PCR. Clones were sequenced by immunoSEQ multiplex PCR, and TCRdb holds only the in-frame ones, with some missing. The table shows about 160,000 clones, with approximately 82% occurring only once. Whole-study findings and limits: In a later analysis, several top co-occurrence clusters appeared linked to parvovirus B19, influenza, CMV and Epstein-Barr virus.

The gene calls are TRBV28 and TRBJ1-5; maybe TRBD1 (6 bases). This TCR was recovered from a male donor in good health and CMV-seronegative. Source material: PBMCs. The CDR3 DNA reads TGTGCCAGCAAAAGGGGGGGCAGCAATCAGCCCCAGCATTTT. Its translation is CASKRGGSNQPQHF.